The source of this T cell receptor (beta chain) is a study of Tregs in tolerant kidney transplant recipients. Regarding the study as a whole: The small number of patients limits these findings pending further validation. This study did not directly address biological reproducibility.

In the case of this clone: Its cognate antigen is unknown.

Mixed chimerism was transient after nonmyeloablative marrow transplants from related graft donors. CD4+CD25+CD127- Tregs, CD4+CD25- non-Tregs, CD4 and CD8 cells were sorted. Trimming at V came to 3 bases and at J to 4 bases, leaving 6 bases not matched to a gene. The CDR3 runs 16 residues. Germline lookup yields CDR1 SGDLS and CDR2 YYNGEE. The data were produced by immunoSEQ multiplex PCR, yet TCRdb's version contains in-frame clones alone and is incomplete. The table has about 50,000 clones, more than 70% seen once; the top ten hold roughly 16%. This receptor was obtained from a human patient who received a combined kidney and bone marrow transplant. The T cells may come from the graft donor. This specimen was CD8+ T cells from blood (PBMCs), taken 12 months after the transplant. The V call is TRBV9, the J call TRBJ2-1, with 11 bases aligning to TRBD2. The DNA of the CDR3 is TGTGCCAGCAGCGGTTATAGCGGGGGGGATTACAATGAGCAGTTCTTC. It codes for CASSGYSGGDYNEQFF.